This TCR beta chain was sequenced during a study of T cell responses to AZD1222 COVID-19 vaccine. Regarding the study as a whole: Reports say nearly half of spike-specific TCRs go after unmutated variant regions. With two AZD1222 doses given, Spike-specific TCR breadth and depth both rose. Baseline seropositivity occurred in only a handful of AZD1222 recipients.

CDR3 length equals 16 residues. With 4 bases clipped from V and 5 bases from J, the junction kept 8 bases outside the gene matches. Germline-derived CDR1 and CDR2 are SGHNT and YYREEE (reference sequence). With regard to this clone: Its antigen is unknown.

Using immunoSEQ multiplex PCR, the repertoire was profiled, and TCRdb retains in-frame clones only, with some absent. The sample carries about 110,000 clones, 80% to 85% recorded once. This TCR came from an adult in good health. Sequencing used peripheral blood, obtained on day 0 of AZD1222 vaccination. The V and J genes are TRBV5-4 and TRBJ2-2; 10 bases map to TRBD2. The CDR3 loop is CASSPQRGGQTGELFF. The CDR3 DNA sequence: TGTGCCAGCAGCCCCCAGCGGGGGGGCCAAACCGGGGAGCTGTTTTTT. The whole variable domain, filled in from reference TRBV5-4 and TRBJ2-2, reads ETGVTQSPTHLIKTRGQQVTLRCSSQSGHNTVSWYQQALGQGPQFIFQYYREEENGRGNFPPRFSGLQFPNYSSELNVNALELDDSALYLCASSPQRGGQTGELFFGEGSRLTVL.